Listed below are T cell receptor beta chains from one sample, sequenced in a study of cytomegalovirus exposure and HLA in healthy donors. The data were produced by immunoSEQ multiplex PCR, yet TCRdb's version contains in-frame clones alone and is incomplete. The table has 150,000 to 200,000 clones, roughly four fifths seen once. Sequencing was performed on PBMCs. The receptor set was obtained from a man aged 35-49 years in good health and CMV-seronegative. The CDR3 runs from the conserved cysteine through the conserved F or W. The order of the fields is CDR3 protein, CDR3 DNA, clone size, D gene, J gene, V gene. A D gene is named only where the DNA matches it firmly. Rows give clone size only sometimes, using once, few, many, or a class for an expanded clone.

CASSLATGNTGELFF	TGTGCCAGCAGCTTAGCTACAGGGAACACCGGGGAGCTGTTTTTT	once	.	TRBJ2-2	TRBV7-6
CASSPGGVRYF	TGCGCCAGCAGCCCCGGGGGGGTTAGGTACTTC	.	TRBD2	TRBJ2-4	TRBV5-1
CASSLVGLAGAARTQETQYF	TGCGCCAGCAGCTTGGTAGGACTAGCGGGAGCCGCCCGGACACAAGAGACCCAGTACTTC	.	TRBD2	TRBJ2-5	TRBV5-1
CASSPHEETQYF	TGTGCCAGCAGCCCCCATGAGGAGACCCAGTACTTC	once	.	TRBJ2-5	TRBV9
CASSRGQGTYEQYF	TGTGCCAGCTCCCGCGGGCAGGGGACCTACGAGCAGTACTTC	.	.	TRBJ2-7	TRBV9
CASSAFLAVYEQYF	TGTGCCAGCAGCGCATTCCTAGCGGTCTACGAGCAGTACTTC	.	TRBD2	TRBJ2-7	TRBV7-2
CAWTRDRGSDSPLHF	TGTGCCTGGACTCGGGACAGGGGGTCGGATTCACCCCTCCACTTT	once	TRBD1	TRBJ1-6	TRBV30
CASSSGLWIGPQHF	TGTGCCAGTAGTTCAGGGTTGTGGATTGGGCCCCAGCATTTT	few	.	TRBJ1-5	TRBV19
CASSLGRTQGAGYGYTF	TGTGCCAGCAGCTTAGGGCGTACACAGGGGGCTGGCTATGGCTACACCTTC	.	TRBD1	TRBJ1-2	TRBV7-2
CASRLAGLVGRTGELFF	TGTGCAAGTCGCTTAGCGGGACTAGTCGGCCGCACCGGGGAGCTGTTTTTT	.	.	TRBJ2-2	TRBV12-2
CASSREGGPNTGELFF	TGTGCCAGCAGTCGAGAGGGCGGCCCGAACACCGGGGAGCTGTTTTTT	.	.	TRBJ2-2	TRBV7-3
CASSSGTGVYGYTF	TGTGCCAGCAGTTCGGGGACAGGGGTCTATGGCTACACCTTC	.	TRBD1	TRBJ1-2	TRBV28
CASSRTSHNNQPQHF	TGTGCCAGTAGTAGGACAAGCCACAATAATCAGCCCCAGCATTTT	.	.	TRBJ1-5	TRBV19
CASSPFNYGYTF	TGTGCCAGCAGCCCCTTTAATTATGGCTACACCTTC	.	.	TRBJ1-2	TRBV14
CASSLGDRFNTGELFF	TGTGCCAGCAGCTTAGGGGACAGATTCAACACCGGGGAGCTGTTTTTT	.	TRBD1	TRBJ2-2	TRBV11-3
CASSPRAGPYNEQFF	TGTGCCAGCAGCCCCCGAGCGGGTCCCTACAATGAGCAGTTCTTC	once	.	TRBJ2-1	TRBV7-2
CASGTVFPGELFF	TGTGCCAGTGGGACAGTCTTTCCCGGGGAGCTGTTTTTT	once	TRBD1	TRBJ2-2	TRBV19
CASSPLQRESPYEQYF	TGTGCCAGCAGTCCCCTCCAGCGGGAGTCCCCCTACGAGCAGTACTTC	.	TRBD2	TRBJ2-7	TRBV28
CASSEGDRQFF	TGTGCCAGCAGTGAAGGGGACAGGCAGTTCTTC	.	TRBD1	TRBJ2-1	TRBV25-1
CASSVVGRPPGGYTF	TGTGCCAGCAGCGTAGTAGGCAGGCCCCCAGGGGGCTACACCTTC	.	.	TRBJ1-2	TRBV9
CASSFGTSGAQGYTQYF	TGTGCCAGCAGCTTCGGGACTAGCGGAGCCCAGGGGTATACGCAGTATTTT	.	TRBD2	TRBJ2-3	TRBV7-3
CASSEPRASSTDTQYF	TGTGCCAGCAGTGAACCCAGGGCCTCTAGCACAGATACGCAGTATTTT	.	.	TRBJ2-3	TRBV25-1
CASSYTGNTIYF	TGTGCCAGCAGCTACACAGGAAACACCATATATTTT	.	.	TRBJ1-3	TRBV5-5
CASSQDQGHYGYTF	TGTGCCAGCAGCCAAGACCAGGGCCACTATGGCTACACCTTC	.	.	TRBJ1-2	TRBV5-4
CASSPGTGALNEQFF	TGTGCCAGCAGTCCCGGGACAGGGGCATTGAATGAGCAGTTCTTC	.	TRBD1	TRBJ2-1	TRBV27
CASSVDLRTDTQYF	TGTGCCAGCAGCGTAGATCTCCGCACAGATACGCAGTATTTT	few	.	TRBJ2-3	TRBV9
CASSMGQGETEAFF	TGTGCCAGCAGCATGGGACAGGGGGAAACTGAAGCTTTCTTT	.	TRBD1	TRBJ1-1	TRBV7-9
CASSPSAGVGDTQYF	TGTGCCAGCAGCCCGTCAGCGGGAGTGGGAGATACGCAGTATTTT	few	TRBD2	TRBJ2-3	TRBV13
CASSGDSGRNQPQHF	TGTGCCAGCAGTGGGGACAGTGGACGGAATCAGCCCCAGCATTTT	.	TRBD1	TRBJ1-5	TRBV2
CASSPRRFAKYNEQFF	TGTGCCAGCAGCCCCCGTCGGTTTGCTAAGTACAATGAGCAGTTCTTC	.	.	TRBJ2-1	TRBV7-8
CASSQSLMSTEAFF	TGTGCCAGCAGCCAGTCTCTTATGAGCACTGAAGCTTTCTTT	.	.	TRBJ1-1	TRBV14
CASSEQGENTEAFF	TGTGCCAGCAGTGAACAGGGGGAGAACACTGAAGCTTTCTTT	.	TRBD1	TRBJ1-1	TRBV6-1
CAISGGQPNQPQHF	TGTGCCATCAGTGGGGGACAACCGAATCAGCCCCAGCATTTT	.	.	TRBJ1-5	TRBV10-3
CASGGPSGASYEQYF	TGTGCCAGCGGGGGCCCAAGCGGAGCTTCCTACGAGCAGTACTTC	.	.	TRBJ2-7	TRBV28
CASSGQREGSDTQYF	TGTGCCAGCAGTGGTCAGCGGGAGGGTTCCGATACGCAGTATTTT	.	TRBD2	TRBJ2-3	TRBV28
CASSIQQGPDTQYF	TGTGCCAGCAGTATCCAACAGGGTCCAGATACGCAGTATTTT	.	.	TRBJ2-3	TRBV5-6
CASSTGTYHSNQPQHF	TGTGCCAGCAGTACCGGGACTTACCATAGCAATCAGCCCCAGCATTTT	.	.	TRBJ1-5	TRBV27
CASSLGQGREQYF	TGTGCCAGCAGCTTGGGACAGGGGAGGGAGCAGTACTTC	.	TRBD1	TRBJ2-7	TRBV5-4
CASSGAGGGFYNEQFF	TGTGCCAGCAGCGGAGCGGGAGGAGGTTTCTACAATGAGCAGTTCTTC	.	TRBD2	TRBJ2-1	TRBV13
CATSRVIGQGSTEKLFF	TGTGCCACCAGCAGAGTAATAGGACAGGGAAGTACTGAAAAACTGTTTTTT	.	TRBD1	TRBJ1-4	TRBV15
CASRLGGGAGGTHEQYF	TGTGCAAGTCGCTTAGGGGGAGGGGCGGGAGGTACCCACGAGCAGTACTTC	once	.	TRBJ2-7	TRBV12-2
CSARGEGSQYF	TGCAGTGCTAGAGGGGAGGGCAGTCAGTACTTC	.	TRBD2	TRBJ2-4	TRBV20-1
CASSHRQGLSGNTIYF	TGTGCCAGCAGCCACCGACAGGGGCTCTCTGGAAACACCATATATTTT	.	TRBD1	TRBJ1-3	TRBV7-9
CASSGDSYIQYF	TGTGCCAGCAGCGGGGACTCGTACATTCAGTACTTC	.	.	TRBJ2-4	TRBV2
CASSLGQYTEAFF	TGTGCCAGCAGCCTCGGACAGTACACTGAAGCTTTCTTT	few	.	TRBJ1-1	TRBV7-3
CASSVSSTGKGIKELFF	TGTGCCAGCAGCGTAAGTTCTACAGGGAAGGGAATAAAGGAGCTGTTTTTT	.	.	TRBJ2-2	TRBV9
CASSWTGGSYGYTF	TGTGCCAGCAGTTGGACAGGGGGGAGCTATGGCTACACCTTC	once	TRBD1	TRBJ1-2	TRBV28
CASRSTGLDTGELFF	TGTGCCAGCAGATCGACTGGGTTGGACACCGGGGAGCTGTTTTTT	few	.	TRBJ2-2	TRBV5-7
CASSQTRDTYEQYF	TGTGCCAGCAGTCAAACCCGGGACACTTACGAGCAGTACTTC	.	.	TRBJ2-7	TRBV27
CASSPSRGRRFGEQYF	TGTGCCAGCAGTCCCTCTCGGGGGAGACGATTTGGCGAGCAGTACTTC	.	.	TRBJ2-7	TRBV27
CASSGWGPLGNEQFF	TGTGCCAGCAGCGGGTGGGGCCCTCTGGGCAATGAGCAGTTCTTC	.	.	TRBJ2-1	TRBV6-1
CASSLGAGREQPQHF	TGTGCCAGCAGCTTGGGAGCGGGGAGGGAGCAGCCCCAGCATTTT	.	.	TRBJ1-5	TRBV7-9
CASSLDGGSPYEQYF	TGCGCCAGCAGCTTGGATGGGGGCTCCCCCTACGAGCAGTACTTC	few	.	TRBJ2-7	TRBV5-1
CAWSVSGFAEAFF	TGTGCCTGGAGTGTATCCGGGTTCGCTGAAGCTTTCTTT	.	.	TRBJ1-1	TRBV30